Ten or more counts support the clone carrying this T cell receptor (beta chain). Antigen: not known. V lost 0 bases, J lost 2 bases, and 1 base lay in between. Germline loops: CDR1 DFQATT, CDR2 SNEGSKA (reference sequence). This CDR3 comprises 11 residues. TCRbeta library preparation incorporated unique molecular identifiers. MiXCR, run by TCRdb on the PCR reads, gives a single entry per CDR3 protein. The data hold fewer than 350,000 distinct CDR3 sequences, with roughly a tenth observed a single time. This specimen belongs to a study of T-cell reconstitution after alpha-beta-depleted transplantation in children. Study results and limitations: Recipient T cells and thymic progenitors that survived gave rise to the high TCRbeta diversity observed at day 60 in some patients. Diversity and T-cell counts at one year after transplant derived mostly from new T cells. In patients about two months after transplant, alpha-beta T cells reportedly arose from several hundred expanded graft clones.

This chain connects TRBV20-1 to TRBJ2-5; D not certain. The source was PBMCs, collected before TCRalphabeta/CD19-depleted stem cell transplant. This clonotype was obtained from a boy under three years old with acute myeloid leukemia, due to receive a stem cell transplant. The CDR3 sequence: CSARDQETQYF. The CDR3 region has the DNA TGCAGTGCTAGAGATCAAGAGACCCAGTACTTC.